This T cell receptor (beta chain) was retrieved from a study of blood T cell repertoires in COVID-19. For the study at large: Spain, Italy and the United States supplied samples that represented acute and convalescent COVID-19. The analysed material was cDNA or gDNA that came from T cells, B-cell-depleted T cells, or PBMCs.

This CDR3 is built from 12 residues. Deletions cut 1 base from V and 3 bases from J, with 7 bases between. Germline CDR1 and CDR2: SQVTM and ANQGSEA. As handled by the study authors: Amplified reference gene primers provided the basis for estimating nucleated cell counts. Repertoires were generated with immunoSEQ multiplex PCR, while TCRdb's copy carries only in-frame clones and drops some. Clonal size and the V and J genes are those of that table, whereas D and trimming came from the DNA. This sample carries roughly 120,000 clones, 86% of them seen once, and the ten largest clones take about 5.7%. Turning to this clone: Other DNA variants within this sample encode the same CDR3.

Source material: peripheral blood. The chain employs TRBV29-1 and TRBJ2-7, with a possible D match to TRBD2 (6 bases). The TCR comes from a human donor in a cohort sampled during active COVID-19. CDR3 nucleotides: TGCAGCGTTGAAGTGCGGGACTACGAGCAGTACTTC. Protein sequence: CSVEVRDYEQYF.